Only a few counts were recorded for the clone carrying this T cell receptor (beta chain). Its antigen is currently unknown. This record belongs to a study of T cell repertoires in cytomegalovirus infection. Across the whole study: Public TCR beta signature analysis indicated the presence of both CMV infection and matching HLA type.

Whole-study results and caveats: CMV carriers with the relevant HLA were identified by cumulative public TCR beta family frequency.

TCRdb re-analysed the reads in MiXCR, keeping a single row per CDR3 protein. The table lists hundreds of thousands of distinct CDR3 sequences, approximately 33% of them singletons. The starting material was cultured CD8+ T cells from PBMCs, obtained from culture after CMV antigen stimulation. This clonotype was sampled from a human donor in good health (CMV status not recorded). Some clones in this sample may be carry-over from other donors' samples.

The CDR3 loop is CASSYGGYYEQYF. The CDR3, as DNA: TGTGCCAGCAGTTACGGGGGTTACTACGAGCAGTACTTC. This chain connects TRBV6-5 to TRBJ2-7; D assignment may be TRBD1 or TRBD2 (5 bases each). There are 13 residues in the CDR3. V lost 2 bases and J 3 bases, leaving 8 bases between the germline ends. The germline gives CDR1 MNHEY, CDR2 SVGAGI.